The subject of this entry is one T cell receptor (beta chain). As yet, its antigen is unknown. The sample belongs to a study of OX40 agonist ivuxolimab in advanced cancers. For the study at large: People who had prior anti-PD-1, anti-PD-L1 or anti-CTLA-4 therapy could take part, and 40% had some.

Regarding the study as a whole: The study observed clonal expansion of CD4+ and CD8+ blood T cells by week 6 at 0.1 to 3.0 mg/kg. With doses of 0.1-3.0 mg/kg, partial responders showed among the lowest clonal expansion.

The repertoire was sequenced with immunoSEQ multiplex PCR; TCRdb's copy has only in-frame clones and lacks some. The sample comprises about 55,000 clones, under 85% of which are singletons, and roughly 6.3% rests with the top ten. Germline V CDR1 and CDR2: SGHTA, FQGNSA. V gave up 5 bases and J gave up 6 bases; unmatched junction bases: 13. The CDR3 is 16 amino acids. The source is an adult with an advanced solid tumor such as melanoma, head and neck, liver or kidney cancer. This rearrangement joins TRBV7-2 to TRBJ2-3; TRBD2 matches at 8 bases. Specimen: CD4+ or CD8+ T cells sorted from blood, collected in a trial of the OX40 agonist ivuxolimab. The DNA of the CDR3 is TGTGCCAGCAGCCCTGGCGGGGGGATCCTAGCGGATACGCAGTATTTT. As protein: CASSPGGGILADTQYF.